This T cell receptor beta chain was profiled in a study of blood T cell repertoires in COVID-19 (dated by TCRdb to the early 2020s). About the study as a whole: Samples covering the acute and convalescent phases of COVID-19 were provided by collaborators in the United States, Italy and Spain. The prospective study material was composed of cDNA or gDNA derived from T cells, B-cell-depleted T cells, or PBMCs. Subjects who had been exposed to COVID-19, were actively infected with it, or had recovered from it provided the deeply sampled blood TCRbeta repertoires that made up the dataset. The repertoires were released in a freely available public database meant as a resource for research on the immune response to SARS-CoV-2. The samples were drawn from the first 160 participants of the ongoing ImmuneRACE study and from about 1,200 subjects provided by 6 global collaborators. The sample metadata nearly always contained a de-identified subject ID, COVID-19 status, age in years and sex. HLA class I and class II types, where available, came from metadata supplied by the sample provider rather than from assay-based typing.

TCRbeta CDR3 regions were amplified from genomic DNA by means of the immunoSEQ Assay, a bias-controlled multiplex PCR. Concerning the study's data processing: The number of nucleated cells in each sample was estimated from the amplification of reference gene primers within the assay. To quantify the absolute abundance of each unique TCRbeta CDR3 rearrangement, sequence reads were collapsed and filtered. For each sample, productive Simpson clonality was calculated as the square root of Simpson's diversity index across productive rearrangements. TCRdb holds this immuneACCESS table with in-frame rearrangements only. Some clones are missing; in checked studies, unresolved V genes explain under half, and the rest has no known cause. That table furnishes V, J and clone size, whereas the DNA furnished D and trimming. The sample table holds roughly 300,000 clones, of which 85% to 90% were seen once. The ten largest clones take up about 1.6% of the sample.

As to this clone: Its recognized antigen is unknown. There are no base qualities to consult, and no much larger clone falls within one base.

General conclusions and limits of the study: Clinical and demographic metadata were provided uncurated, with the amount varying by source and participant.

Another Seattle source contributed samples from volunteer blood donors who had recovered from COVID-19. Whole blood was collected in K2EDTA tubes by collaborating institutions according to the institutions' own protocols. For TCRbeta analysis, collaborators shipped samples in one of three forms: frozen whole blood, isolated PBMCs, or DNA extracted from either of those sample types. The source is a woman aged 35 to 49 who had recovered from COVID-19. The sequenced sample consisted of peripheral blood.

The CDR3 has the sequence CATGGAGTGELFF. The nucleotide sequence reads TGTGCCACCGGGGGGGCCGGCACCGGGGAGCTGTTTTTT. Recombination joined TRBV2 with TRBJ2-2; 8 junctional bases match TRBD2. V ends up 10 bases short and J 4 bases short, with an unmatched junction base count of 5. The CDR3 numbers 13 residues from cysteine through phenylalanine. Only the CDR3 portion is preserved as DNA: 39 bases, with reading frame beginning at the first base. For CDR1 and CDR2, the germline V gene lists SNHLY and FYNNEI.